This is a list of T cell receptor beta chains from one sample in a study of cytomegalovirus exposure and HLA in healthy donors. Measured with immunoSEQ multiplex PCR; TCRdb has only the in-frame clones, and not every one. The sample has around 150,000 clones, about three quarters seen once. Sequencing was done on a sample of PBMCs. The receptors were gathered from a woman in her thirties or forties in good health and CMV-seropositive. Each CDR3 is given without its conserved first and last residue.

v_call	cdr3_aa
TRBV7-7	ASSHSGTGKNEQF
TRBV6-1	ASREGAGNTIY
TRBV7-2	ASSPAGGGRAADTQY
TRBV4-3	ASSLDRGSSSYEQY
TRBV5-6	ASRYGGGEQY
TRBV13	ASSLGQGDYGYT
TRBV7-2	ASSLLGQGATGELF
TRBV11-2	ASSTPRGAEYEKLF
TRBV5-1	ASSLRDRAHEQY
TRBV4-3	ASSQEKSGGTNEKLF
TRBV6-1	ASSDLGRGQPQH
TRBV2	ASSEGLAGGRETQY
TRBV4-3	ASSQEFQAPNYGYT
TRBV5-1	ASSPSGTGGEQY
TRBV9	ASEETNTGELF
TRBV2	ASSELYEQY
TRBV27	ASSTYKNPEAF
TRBV13	ASSLGQGFTGYT
TRBV7-2	ASSLEGTSGGYEQY
TRBV6-5	ATLGGGRVNEQF
TRBV5-4	ASSLPGLAGTVNEQF
TRBV19	ASSTRTGGGFSTEAF
TRBV7-2	ASSELAAETQY
TRBV6-1	ASSEEASGRGGEQF
TRBV2	ASSNTGGTGGGQPQH
TRBV6-5	ASSYRGTDTQY
TRBV12-2	ASRSRTSGAKNIQY
TRBV19	ASSTGTGTGSSPLH
TRBV2	ASSRQGQETQY
TRBV5-1	ASSLTGTGGETQY
TRBV27	ASSFLAGADTQY